Below, 28 T cell receptor beta chains from the same sample are listed, as sequenced in a study of shared clonotypes between healthy human individuals. Some clones are missing from TCRdb's copy, which holds only in-frame ones; the method was immunoSEQ multiplex PCR. The data contain hundreds of thousands of clones, over 75% of them singletons. Material for sequencing was memory CD8+ T cells sorted from blood. This sample's subset: CD45RO+ cells pooled with CCR7-negative TemRA cells. Source of these receptors: a man aged 18 to 35 in good health.

The chain joins TRBV11-2 to TRBJ2-7; 7 nucleotides match TRBD2. The CDR3 consists of 17 residues. Germline CDR1 is SGHAT and CDR2 is FQNNGV. Trimming took 0 bases from V and 0 from J; bases not matched to a gene: 8. The CDR3 nucleotides are TGTGCCAGCAGCTTAGATTTGCAACTAGCGTTCTCCTACGAGCAGTACTTC. Translated: CASSLDLQLAFSYEQYF.

The CDR3 here is CAWTQLNTGELFF. The CDR3, as DNA: TGTGCCTGGACCCAGTTGAACACCGGGGAGCTGTTTTTT. The chain is built from TRBV30 and TRBJ2-2; D gene ambiguous. In germline, CDR1 is GTSNPN, CDR2 SVGIG (reference sequence). V was trimmed by 4 bases and J by 1 base, leaving 7 bases between them. This CDR3 is built from 13 residues. The complete variable domain, with remaining parts taken from reference TRBV30 and TRBJ2-2, reads SQTIHQWPATLVQPVGSPLSLECTVEGTSNPNLYWYRQAAGRGLQLLFYSVGIGQISSEVPQNLSASRPQDRQFILSSKKLLLSDSGFYLCAWTQLNTGELFFGEGSRLTVL.

V usage is TRBV6-1 and J usage is TRBJ2-7; TRBD1 aligns across 10 bases. Germline-derived CDR1 and CDR2 are MNHNS and SASEGT. CDR3 size: 15 residues. Trimming removed 6 bases from V and 6 bases from J; junction bases left unmatched: 11. CDR3 DNA: TGTGCCAGCAGAAATCCCGGGACAGGGGATCTCGAGCAGTACTTC. This gives the protein CASRNPGTGDLEQYF.

This clone was seen just once. V is TRBV6-1 and J is TRBJ2-3; the D gene is possibly TRBD2 (6 bases). This CDR3 spans 12 amino acids. The germline gives CDR1 MNHNS, CDR2 SASEGT. V lost 4 bases and J 5 bases, leaving 7 bases between the germline ends. The chain's CDR3 is CASSGLEDTQYF. The CDR3 nucleotides read TGTGCCAGCAGTGGACTAGAAGATACGCAGTATTTT.

The genes are TRBV29-1 and TRBJ2-1; a possible D gene is TRBD2 (6 bases). V was trimmed by 5 bases and J by 1 base, leaving 12 bases between them. The CDR3 has 14 residues. CDR1 SQVTM and CDR2 ANQGSEA come from the germline V gene. This chain's CDR3 is CSVHGGPSYNEQFF. Written as DNA, the CDR3 is TGCAGCGTTCACGGGGGTCCATCCTACAATGAGCAGTTCTTC.

This clone was seen just once. V and J are TRBV29-1 and TRBJ2-1; either TRBD1 or TRBD2 may fit D (6 bases each). V was pared by 5 bases and J by 1 base, with 18 bases between. This CDR3 has 16 residues. In germline, CDR1 is SQVTM, CDR2 ANQGSEA. The CDR3 DNA is TGCAGCGTTACAGGGTCGACGGGAGTTTCCTACAATGAGCAGTTCTTC. Its translation: CSVTGSTGVSYNEQFF.

The chain carries TRBV4-1 and TRBJ2-7; D may be TRBD2 (5 bases). The V end was cut by 1 base, the J end by 0 bases, with 19 bases between. CDR3 length: 18 amino acids. The germline V gene encodes CDR1 MGHRA and CDR2 YSYEKL. The CDR3 DNA reads TGCGCCAGCAGCCAAGGACTACCGCTCTACCCCTTCTCCTACGAGCAGTACTTC. Protein sequence: CASSQGLPLYPFSYEQYF.

For the CDR3, the DNA is TGTGCCAGCAGCTCTCATCCGGGAGAAGCCTACGAGCAGTACTTC. This encodes CASSSHPGEAYEQYF. This chain links TRBV7-6 with TRBJ2-7; the D gene is possibly TRBD2 (6 bases). V gave up 4 bases and J gave up 2 bases, with 15 bases separating them. The CDR3 is 15 residues long. Per the germline V gene, CDR1 is SGHVS and CDR2 is FNYEAQ.

This clone was observed a few times. The rearrangement links TRBV11-3 to TRBJ2-1; TRBD2 matches at 10 bases. The ends lost 5 bases at V and 8 bases at J; junction bases unmatched: 3. Germline-derived CDR1 and CDR2 are SGHNT and YENEEA. The CDR3 spans 13 residues. CDR3 bases: TGTGCCAGCAGCCCCGGGACTAGCGATGAGCAGTTCTTC. Its translation: CASSPGTSDEQFF.

To note about this clone: The sample holds other DNA sequences that translate to the same CDR3. CDR3 sequence reads: CASSVQGIYEQYF. CDR3 nucleotide sequence: TGTGCCAGCTCGGTCCAGGGGATCTACGAGCAGTACTTC. The gene calls are TRBV27 and TRBJ2-7; TRBD1 might be the D (6 bases). Germline values: CDR1 MNHEY, CDR2 SMNVEV (reference sequence). V lost 8 bases and J 3 bases, leaving 14 bases between the germline ends. This CDR3 spans 13 amino acids.

This chain joins TRBV10-3 and TRBJ2-5, with no clear D. V was shortened by 2 bases and J by 5 bases, with 12 bases between the two germline ends. The CDR3 contains 14 residues. The V gene's germline CDR1 is ENHRY and CDR2 SYGVKD. CDR3 loop: CAISEPGIVETQYF. The DNA of the CDR3 is TGTGCCATCAGTGAGCCAGGTATTGTGGAGACCCAGTACTTC.

The V gene is TRBV5-1, the J gene TRBJ2-3; D is tentatively TRBD1 or TRBD2 (5 bases each). V dropped 4 bases and J dropped 8 bases, with 20 bases sitting between them. Looked up from germline, CDR1 is SGHRS and CDR2 is YFSETQ. There are 15 residues in the CDR3. The CDR3 sequence: CASSVYRDPLATQYF. CDR3 in DNA: TGCGCCAGCAGCGTTTACCGGGACCCCCTCGCTACGCAGTATTTT.

Here the CDR3 DNA reads TGTGCCAGCGGATTTGCTGGGGGCGGAACAGATACGCAGTATTTT. Translated, it gives CASGFAGGGTDTQYF. V usage is TRBV2 and J usage is TRBJ2-3, with a possible D match to TRBD1 (6 bases). The germline CDR1 and CDR2 sequences are SNHLY and FYNNEI. This CDR3 has 15 amino acids. The V gene lost 8 bases and the J gene lost 3 bases, with 18 bases spanning the gap.

V is TRBV7-9 and J is TRBJ1-1, with D unclear. The CDR3 has 14 residues. V dropped 3 bases and J dropped 3 bases, with 11 bases sitting between them. CDR1 and CDR2 from the germline V gene are SEHNR and FQNEAQ (reference sequence). CDR3 region: CASSFSGPHTEAFF. The CDR3 bases are TGTGCCAGCAGCTTTTCAGGTCCCCACACTGAAGCTTTCTTT. Full variable domain (outside the CDR3, taken from reference TRBV7-9 and TRBJ1-1): DTGVSQNPRHKITKRGQNVTFRCDPISEHNRLYWYRQTLGQGPEFLTYFQNEAQLEKSRLLSDRFSAERPKGSFSTLEIQRTEQGDSAMYLCASSFSGPHTEAFFGQGTRLTVV.

The chain combines TRBV6-1 with TRBJ2-7; TRBD2 aligns across 7 bases. The CDR3 totals 13 residues. V shed 9 bases and J 1 base; nucleotides not matched to a gene: 6. Looked up from germline, CDR1 is MNHNS and CDR2 is SASEGT. CDR3 loop: CASRGEQSYEQYF. CDR3 coding DNA: TGTGCCAGTCGGGGGGAACAGTCCTACGAGCAGTACTTC.

This chain links TRBV6-5 with TRBJ1-5; possible D gene TRBD1, 6 bases. Germline values: CDR1 MNHEY, CDR2 SVGAGI. Trimming cost V 4 bases and J 0 bases, with 13 bases left between them. This CDR3 spans 16 amino acids. Here the CDR3 reads CASSSWDINSNQPQHF. CDR3 DNA sequence: TGTGCCAGCAGTTCCTGGGACATCAATAGCAATCAGCCCCAGCATTTT.

The genes are TRBV7-9 and TRBJ2-5, with TRBD1 matching over 7 bases. The V gene end was trimmed by 10 bases and the J gene end by 1 base; junction bases not matched to a gene: 9. Germline V gene sequence: CDR1 SEHNR, CDR2 FQNEAQ (reference sequence). This CDR3 is built from 14 residues. The CDR3 DNA reads as TGTGCCATCCTTGGACAGGCGACCCAAGAGACCCAGTACTTC. This translates into CAILGQATQETQYF.

The chain recombines TRBV27 with TRBJ1-2, with 7 bases matching TRBD1. This CDR3 comprises 15 residues. Germline V gene data show CDR1 as MNHEY and CDR2 as SMNVEV (reference sequence). Unmatched junction bases numbered 13, after V lost 6 bases and J lost 6 bases. In nucleotides, the CDR3 is TGTGCCAGCAGCTTACAGGGGAACCTAGGAGATGGCTACACCTTC. It yields the protein CASSLQGNLGDGYTF.

The rearrangement uses TRBV7-9 and TRBJ1-2; perhaps TRBD1 as D (6 bases). Germline V lookup: CDR1 SEHNR, CDR2 FQNEAQ (reference sequence). The CDR3 totals 14 residues. V shed 3 bases and J shed 2 bases, with 10 bases lying between them. The CDR3 spells CASSFLQGNYGYTF. CDR3 DNA: TGTGCCAGCAGCTTCCTCCAGGGGAACTATGGCTACACCTTC.

The rearrangement links TRBV6-1 to TRBJ2-7; D call uncertain. CDR1 is MNHNS, CDR2 SASEGT, per germline. V lost 1 base, J lost 4 bases, and 11 bases lay in between. The CDR3 loop spans 14 amino acids. This CDR3 reads CASSEGLAVYEQYF. As DNA, the CDR3 is TGTGCCAGCAGTGAAGGGCTGGCCGTATACGAGCAGTACTTC.

The chain is built from TRBV27 and TRBJ2-5; 8 bases are a match to TRBD1. Germline lookup yields CDR1 MNHEY and CDR2 SMNVEV (reference sequence). This CDR3 spans 16 amino acids. Germline trimming cut 4 bases from V and 2 bases from J; bases unmatched to any gene: 9. CDR3 nucleotide sequence: TGTGCCAGCAGTTCCTCGACAGGGGCGAGGCAAGAGACCCAGTACTTC. This encodes CASSSSTGARQETQYF.

This clone occurred once. This same CDR3 is encoded by further DNA sequences in the sample. The chain joins TRBV5-6 to TRBJ1-1; D gene uncertain. The CDR3 length is 13 residues. V was pared by 1 base and J by 4 bases, with 8 bases between. CDR1 SGHDT and CDR2 YYEEEE come from the germline V gene. The CDR3: CASSLWGGTEAFF. The DNA of the CDR3 is TGTGCCAGCAGCTTGTGGGGTGGCACTGAAGCTTTCTTT. The full variable domain, completed using reference TRBV5-6 and TRBJ1-1, is DAGVTQSPTHLIKTRGQQVTLRCSPKSGHDTVSWYQQALGQGPQFIFQYYEEEERQRGNFPDRFSGHQFPNYSSELNVNALLLGDSALYLCASSLWGGTEAFFGQGTRLTVV.

The genes are TRBV7-9 and TRBJ2-7, with a weak D call TRBD1 (5 bases). This CDR3 has 14 amino acids. Germline V gene data show CDR1 as SEHNR and CDR2 as FQNEAQ (reference sequence). The ends were cut back, 6 bases at V and 7 bases at J, with 19 bases in the middle. This CDR3 reads CASSSQANQHEQYF. The CDR3 region has the DNA TGTGCCAGCAGTTCACAGGCGAACCAGCATGAGCAGTACTTC. The full variable domain, its missing parts supplied by reference TRBV7-9 and TRBJ2-7, is DTGVSQNPRHKITKRGQNVTFRCDPISEHNRLYWYRQTLGQGPEFLTYFQNEAQLEKSRLLSDRFSAERPKGSFSTLEIQRTEQGDSAMYLCASSSQANQHEQYFGPGTRLTVT.

The CDR3 here is CASSLVVTGLTAFF. The CDR3 region has the DNA TGTGCCAGCAGCTTAGTGGTAACAGGTCTCACAGCTTTCTTT. The gene calls are TRBV7-2 and TRBJ1-1, with a possible D match to TRBD1 (5 bases). Trimming cost V 1 base and J 10 bases, with 16 bases left between them. The CDR3 is 14 amino acids. CDR1 and CDR2 (germline): SGHTA, FQGNSA.

The V gene is TRBV11-2, the J gene TRBJ1-1; D is uncertain. The V and J ends lost 5 bases and 11 bases respectively, with 18 bases between them. The CDR3 has 13 residues. Per germline, CDR1 SGHAT and CDR2 FQNNGV. The CDR3 loop is CASSPQIEVEAFF. The CDR3 nucleotides are TGTGCCAGCAGCCCACAAATTGAGGTAGAGGCTTTCTTT.

J is TRBJ1-5 and V is TRBV28, with 7 bases that match TRBD1. CDR3 length: 13 residues. V lost 5 bases, J lost 7 bases, and 5 bases stayed unmatched. Germline values: CDR1 MDHEN, CDR2 SYDVKM. The CDR3 nucleotides read TGTGCCAGCAGTCCCGACAGGGTACAGCCCCAGCATTTT. It is translated as CASSPDRVQPQHF.

This rearrangement joins TRBV5-1 to TRBJ2-4; 9 positions match TRBD2. CDR1 is SGHRS, CDR2 YFSETQ, per germline. The CDR3 spans 14 residues. Trimming removed 0 bases from V and 10 bases from J; junction bases left unmatched: 5. The CDR3 sequence: CASSLVGTSSIQYF. CDR3 in DNA: TGCGCCAGCAGCTTGGTCGGGACTAGCAGTATTCAGTACTTC.

This chain connects TRBV29-1 to TRBJ2-7; no firm D call. V was cut by 7 bases and J by 3 bases, with 19 bases left in between. Germline V CDR1 and CDR2: SQVTM, ANQGSEA. The CDR3 sequence is 14 residues long. The CDR3 loop reads CSAGPPEIYYEQYF. In DNA, the CDR3 is TGCAGCGCCGGGCCCCCGGAGATTTACTACGAGCAGTACTTC.